The entry below gives a single T cell receptor beta chain sequence along with its context. The CDR3 is 18 residues long. Germline lookup yields CDR1 SGHTA and CDR2 FQGNSA. V lost 7 bases, J lost 3 bases, and 25 bases lay in between. This record comes from a study of blood T cell repertoires in COVID-19. The method was immunoSEQ multiplex PCR; TCRdb's version includes in-frame clones alone and lacks a portion of them. In the table there are roughly 250,000 clones, around 90% of which are singletons. Sequenced sample: peripheral blood. The TCR comes from a man between 60 and 75 years old who had recovered from COVID-19. This rearrangement joins TRBV7-2 to TRBJ1-5; D gene unclear. The CDR3: CASTQVWGARRFNQPQHF. The DNA for the CDR3 is TGTGCCAGCACCCAAGTTTGGGGAGCCCGTCGGTTCAATCAGCCCCAGCATTTT. Based on the CDR3 plus reference TRBV7-2 and TRBJ1-5, the full variable domain is GAGVSQSPSNKVTEKGKDVELRCDPISGHTALYWYRQSLGQGLEFLIYFQGNSAPDKSGLPSDRFSAERTGGSVSTLTIQRTQQEDSAVYLCASTQVWGARRFNQPQHFGDGTRLSIL.